The next 2 T cell receptor beta chains were all read from a single sample in a study of blood T cell repertoires in COVID-19. Generated by immunoSEQ multiplex PCR, the TCRdb table keeps only in-frame clones and is missing some. The sample lists fewer than 200,000 clones; approximately 82% were seen once. The sample was peripheral blood. The receptors derive from a woman in her thirties or forties with COVID-19, enrolled during active disease.

Worth noting for this clone: A much larger clone is a single base away; this may be a read error. Other DNA variants within this sample encode the same CDR3. This rearrangement joins TRBV27 to TRBJ2-1; D possibly corresponds to TRBD2 (5 bases). Germline CDR1 reads MNHEY; CDR2 reads SMNVEV (reference sequence). Trimming took 2 bases from V and 0 from J, leaving 5 bases between them. CDR3 length: 14 amino acids. In nucleotides, the CDR3 is TGTGCCAGCAGTTTAGCGGGCTCCTACAATGAGCAGTTCTTC. Translation: CASSLAGSYNEQFF.

This chain uses TRBV5-6 with TRBJ2-7, with 8 nucleotides matching TRBD1. With V trimmed by 0 bases and J by 3 bases, 5 bases remained unmatched. The germline V gene encodes CDR1 SGHDT and CDR2 YYEEEE. This CDR3 comprises 15 residues. The CDR3 protein is CASSLDGTGNYEQYF. CDR3 in DNA: TGTGCCAGCAGCTTGGACGGGACAGGAAACTACGAGCAGTACTTC. Looking up the rest from reference TRBV5-6 and TRBJ2-7 gives the full variable domain: DAGVTQSPTHLIKTRGQQVTLRCSPKSGHDTVSWYQQALGQGPQFIFQYYEEEERQRGNFPDRFSGHQFPNYSSELNVNALLLGDSALYLCASSLDGTGNYEQYFGPGTRLTVT.